Here is one T cell receptor (beta chain) with its context. This sample stems from a study of blood T cell repertoires in COVID-19. Whole-study context: Acute and convalescent COVID-19 specimens originated in the United States, Italy and Spain. Sources were T cells, B-cell-depleted T cells, or PBMCs; the material itself was cDNA or gDNA.

Trimming took off 5 bases at V and 0 bases at J, with 11 bases between the two ends. The length of the CDR3 is 15 residues. Looked up from germline, CDR1 is SGHVS and CDR2 is FNYEAQ. In the source study's methods: The authors estimated nucleated cell counts from reference gene primer amplification. Produced via immunoSEQ multiplex PCR; TCRdb's table is partial and in-frame only. The DNA was the basis for D and trimming; V, J and clone size are from that table. The sample carries 110,000 to 150,000 clones, about four fifths recorded once. The chain is built from TRBV7-6 and TRBJ2-1; D uncertain. Input material: peripheral blood. This clonotype originated in a woman older than 75 with acute or convalescent COVID-19. This chain's CDR3 is CASSAGWSSYNEQFF. The CDR3 DNA reads TGTGCCAGCAGCGCCGGTTGGAGCTCCTACAATGAGCAGTTCTTC.